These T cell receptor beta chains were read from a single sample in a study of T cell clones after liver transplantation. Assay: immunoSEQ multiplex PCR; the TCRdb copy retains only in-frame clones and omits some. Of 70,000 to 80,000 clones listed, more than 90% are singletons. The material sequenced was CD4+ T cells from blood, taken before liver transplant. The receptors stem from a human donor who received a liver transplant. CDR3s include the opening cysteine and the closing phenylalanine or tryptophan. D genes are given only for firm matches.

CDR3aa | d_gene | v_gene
CASSLGTGYEQYF | TRBD1 | TRBV11-1
CASNSLAGGQETQYF | TRBD2 | TRBV6-1
CASSLDNRVYRLRDTGELFF | . | TRBV11-2
CASNDPAGGSTEAFF | . | TRBV5-1
CASSLGGSQETQYF | . | TRBV7-2
CASRMRGINEKLFF | . | TRBV19
CASSLMGPEETQYF | . | TRBV5-1
CASSLGPDNEQFF | . | TRBV7-3
CASSRTSGTGEQFF | TRBD2 | TRBV6-6
CASSLATSGSDEQYF | TRBD2 | TRBV5-1
CASSEVDRPTEAFF | TRBD1 | TRBV6-5
CASSTDSDQPQHF | . | TRBV5-1
CASSTRYNYEQYF | . | TRBV25-1
CASSPGATNEKLFF | . | TRBV7-9
CASSLGLAGEEQFF | TRBD2 | TRBV5-1
CASSQSRNTEAFF | . | TRBV4-2
CASSSVAADTQYF | . | TRBV9
CASVRSPQDGEQYF | . | TRBV6-5
CASSLDGRSYNEQFF | . | TRBV5-1
CARSRDDRGAIPYEQYF | TRBD1 | TRBV5-3
CASRTPLDHEQYF | . | TRBV6-1
CASSSLETQYF | . | TRBV5-6
CASTDSFGTNVEQFF | . | TRBV11-1
CASSLPESWTEAFF | . | TRBV5-1
CASSYSKGNNQPQHF | . | TRBV6-5
CASSPGQGGWTEAFF | TRBD1 | TRBV6-1
CASSLGGVLLSTKEELFF | . | TRBV5-8
CASSENYRAGEQYF | . | TRBV6-1
CASGGGDGNYGYTF | . | TRBV5-1
CASSPPSGDNQPQHF | . | TRBV4-1
CASSGDGLSNQPQHF | . | TRBV19
CASSLGAPNTGELFF | . | TRBV5-4
CASSGGQTYEQYF | . | TRBV18
CAISGTSGSNHEQYF | TRBD2 | TRBV10-3
CATSRVSRTSGSDTGELFF | TRBD2 | TRBV15
CASSSDFLNTEAFF | . | TRBV2
CASSLGGMVQGNEQFF | . | TRBV5-4
CASSLARLNTGELFF | . | TRBV7-2
CASSLGAGGRGNTEAFF | TRBD1 | TRBV11-3
CASSPGTSGYEQYF | TRBD2 | TRBV28
CASGRAQETQYF | . | TRBV11-3
CATRDRGALDTGELFF | TRBD1 | TRBV19
CASSLAGREDIQYF | . | TRBV5-4
CASSLQFGQENEKLFF | . | TRBV11-3
CASSGGTSGTGNEQFF | TRBD2 | TRBV11-3
CAISTGTSNTEAFF | . | TRBV10-3
CASSSRGDYNEQFF | TRBD2 | TRBV5-1
CASSLRWDGSYEQYF | . | TRBV11-3
CASSPAGVGTEAFF | . | TRBV7-2
CASSEAGELFF | . | TRBV2
CASMGTYTQYF | . | TRBV19
CASSRAGGYGDTQYF | TRBD2 | TRBV5-1